This T cell receptor (beta chain) was profiled in a study of T cell repertoires in cytomegalovirus infection. TCRdb reanalysed the reads using MiXCR and keeps one entry per CDR3 protein. Of about 490,000 distinct CDR3 sequences in the sample, approximately 10% were seen once. Many counts were recorded for this clonotype. V was clipped by 2 bases and J by 4 bases; unmatched bases: 5. Germline loops: CDR1 SEHNR, CDR2 FQNEAQ (reference sequence). The CDR3 sequence is 17 residues long. Sequenced input: PBMCs. The TCR originated in a human donor in good health (CMV status not recorded). Some clones in this sample may be carry-over from other donors' samples. This chain uses TRBV7-9 with TRBJ2-3, with 14 positions matching TRBD2. DNA of the CDR3: TGTGCCAGCAGCTTAACGGGGACTAGCGGGAGCGCAGATACGCAGTATTTT. The encoded protein is CASSLTGTSGSADTQYF.